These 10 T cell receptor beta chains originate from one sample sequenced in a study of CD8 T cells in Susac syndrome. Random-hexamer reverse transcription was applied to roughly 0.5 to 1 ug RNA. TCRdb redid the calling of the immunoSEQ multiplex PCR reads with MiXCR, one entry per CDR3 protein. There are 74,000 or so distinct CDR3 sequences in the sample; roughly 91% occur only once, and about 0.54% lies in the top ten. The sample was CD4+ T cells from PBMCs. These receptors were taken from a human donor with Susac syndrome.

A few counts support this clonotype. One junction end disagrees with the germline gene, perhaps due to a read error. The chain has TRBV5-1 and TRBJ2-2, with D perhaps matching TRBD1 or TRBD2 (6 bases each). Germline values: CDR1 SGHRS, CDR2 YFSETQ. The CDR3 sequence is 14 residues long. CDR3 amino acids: CASSLGGGTGELFF. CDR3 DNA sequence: TGTGCCAGCAGTTTAGGAGGGGGCACCGGGGAGCTGTTTTTT. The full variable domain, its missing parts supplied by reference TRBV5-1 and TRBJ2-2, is KAGVTQTPRYLIKTRGQQVTLSCSPISGHRSVSWYQQTPGQGLQFLFEYFSETQRNKGNFPGRFSGRQFSNSRSEMNVSTLELGDSALYLCASSLGGGTGELFFGEGSRLTVL.

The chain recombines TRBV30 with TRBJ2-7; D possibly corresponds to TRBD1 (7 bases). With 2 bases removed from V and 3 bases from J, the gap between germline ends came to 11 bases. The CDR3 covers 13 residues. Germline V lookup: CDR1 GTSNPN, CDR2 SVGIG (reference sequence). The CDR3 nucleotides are TGTGCCTGGAGTCGGGGGACAGTCTACGAGCAGTACTTC. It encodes CAWSRGTVYEQYF.

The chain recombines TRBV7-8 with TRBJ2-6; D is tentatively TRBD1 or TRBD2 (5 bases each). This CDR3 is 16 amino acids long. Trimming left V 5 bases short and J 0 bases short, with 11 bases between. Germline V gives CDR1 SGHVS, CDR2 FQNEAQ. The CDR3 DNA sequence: TGTGCCAGCAGCCACACCGGGGCCTCTGGGGCCAACGTCCTGACTTTC. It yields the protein CASSHTGASGANVLTF.

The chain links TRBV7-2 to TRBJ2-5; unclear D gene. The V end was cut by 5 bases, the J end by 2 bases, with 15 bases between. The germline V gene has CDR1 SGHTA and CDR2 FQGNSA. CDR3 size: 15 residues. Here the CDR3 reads CASSLLPGPQETQYF. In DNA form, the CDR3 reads TGTGCCAGCAGCCTCCTCCCAGGACCGCAAGAGACCCAGTACTTC.

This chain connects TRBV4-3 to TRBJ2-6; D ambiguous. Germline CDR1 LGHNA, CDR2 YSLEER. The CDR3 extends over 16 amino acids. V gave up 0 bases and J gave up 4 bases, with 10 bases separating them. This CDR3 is CASSQDFTVGANVLTF. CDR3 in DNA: TGCGCCAGCAGCCAAGATTTTACAGTAGGGGCCAACGTCCTGACTTTC.

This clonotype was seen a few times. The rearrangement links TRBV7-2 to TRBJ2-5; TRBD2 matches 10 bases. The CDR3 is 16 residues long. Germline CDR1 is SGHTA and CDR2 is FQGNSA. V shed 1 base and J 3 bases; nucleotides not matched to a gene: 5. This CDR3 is CASSLGSLAGKETQYF. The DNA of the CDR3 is TGTGCCAGCAGCTTAGGGTCACTAGCGGGAAAAGAGACCCAGTACTTC.

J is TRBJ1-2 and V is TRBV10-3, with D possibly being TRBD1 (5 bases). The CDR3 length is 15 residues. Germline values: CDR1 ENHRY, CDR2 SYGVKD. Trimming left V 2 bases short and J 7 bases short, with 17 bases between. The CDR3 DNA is TGTGCCATCAGTGAGGGGCCAGGGTGGGATTCTGGCTACACCTTC. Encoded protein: CAISEGPGWDSGYTF.

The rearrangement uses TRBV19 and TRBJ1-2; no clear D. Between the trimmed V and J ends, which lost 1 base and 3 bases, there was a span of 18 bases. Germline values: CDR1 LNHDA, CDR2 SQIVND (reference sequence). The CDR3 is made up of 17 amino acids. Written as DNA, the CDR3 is TGTGCCAGTAGTATAGTAGGACGGGGTAAGGCCTACTATGGCTACACCTTC. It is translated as CASSIVGRGKAYYGYTF.

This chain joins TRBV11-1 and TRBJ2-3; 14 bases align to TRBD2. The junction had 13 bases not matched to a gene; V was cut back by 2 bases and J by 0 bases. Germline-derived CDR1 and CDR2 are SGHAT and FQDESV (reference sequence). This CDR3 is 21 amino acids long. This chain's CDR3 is CASSLFRLAGGPPQSTDTQYF. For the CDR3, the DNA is TGTGCCAGCAGCTTATTTCGACTAGCGGGAGGGCCACCTCAAAGCACAGATACGCAGTATTTT.

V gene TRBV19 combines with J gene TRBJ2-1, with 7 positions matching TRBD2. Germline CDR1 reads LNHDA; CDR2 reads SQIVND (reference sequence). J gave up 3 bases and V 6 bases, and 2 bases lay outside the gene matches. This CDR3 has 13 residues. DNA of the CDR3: TGTGCCAGTAGAAAGCGGGACTACAATGAGCAGTTCTTC. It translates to CASRKRDYNEQFF.